This T cell receptor beta chain was sequenced during a study of PD-1 blockade in classical Hodgkin lymphoma. Each patient's relapse followed autologous stem cell transplantation, and brentuximab vedotin exposure varied. CDR1 SGHTA and CDR2 FQGTGA come from the germline V gene. V was cut by 2 bases and J by 4 bases, with 11 bases left in between. This CDR3 contains 14 residues. The data were produced by immunoSEQ multiplex PCR, yet TCRdb's version contains in-frame clones alone and is incomplete. Among more than 40,000 clones, about 65% were seen once, and the ten largest hold roughly 2.8%. The starting material was peripheral blood mononuclear cells (PBMCs), obtained before the second cycle of nivolumab. The genes are TRBV7-3 and TRBJ2-5; TRBD1 or TRBD2 may be the D gene (6 bases each). This receptor was identified in a human donor with classical Hodgkin lymphoma. The CDR3 coding sequence is TGTGCCAGCAGCTTATTCGGGGGCGCAGAGACCCAGTACTTC. Translation: CASSLFGGAETQYF.